This TCR beta chain comes out of a study of graft-versus-host responses after intestinal transplantation. About the research overall: Anti-thymocyte globulin induction, then tacrolimus and steroids for about 3 years, went to all recipients.

Produced via immunoSEQ multiplex PCR; TCRdb's table is partial and in-frame only. The sample includes approximately 24,000 clones, 90% seen only once; the top ten take roughly 2%. Study results and limitations: Graft-versus-host to host-versus-graft clonal ratios in allografts were high in patients with graft-donor T cell macrochimerism. Detection of GvH clones occurred in recipient marrow, and some had their first appearance in ileum or blood. Maximum circulating GvH clone levels tracked with early post-transplant HvG decreases.

Germline V gene data show CDR1 as LNHNV and CDR2 as YYDKDF (reference sequence). The CDR3 covers 17 residues. V dropped 3 bases and J dropped 4 bases, with 18 bases sitting between them. On this clone: As yet, its antigen is unknown.

This clonotype originated in a human patient who received an intestinal transplant, so some T cells may come from the graft donor. The source was PBMCs, collected just over 38 days after intestinal transplant. The chain couples TRBV15 to TRBJ2-2, with a possible D match to TRBD1 (6 bases). This chain's CDR3 is CATSSDTTGTRTGELFF. CDR3 sequence (DNA): TGTGCCACCAGCAGTGATACTACAGGGACCCGCACCGGGGAGCTGTTTTTT.